This TCR beta chain originates from a study of blood T cell repertoires in COVID-19. Participant-given clinical history determined each cohort assignment. Trimming took 1 base from V and 5 from J; bases not matched to a gene: 7. CDR1 and CDR2 (germline): SGHNT, YYREEE (reference sequence). The CDR3 sequence is 15 residues long. How the authors handled the data: Cell counts per sample came from amplifying reference gene primers. The table came from immunoSEQ multiplex PCR; TCRdb's copy has only in-frame clones and leaves some out. V, J and clone size were drawn from that table, and D and trimming were deduced from the DNA. There are some 150,000 clones in the sample; roughly 84% occur only once, and about 5.8% lies in the top ten.

The V gene is TRBV5-4, the J gene TRBJ2-5; 8 bases line up with TRBD1. Sequencing was performed on PBMCs or T cells enriched from blood (not recorded which). The origin of this receptor is a woman aged 45-65 years who had been exposed to COVID-19. CDR3 in DNA: TGTGCCAGCAGCTTGCCAGGGACAGGCGGGGAGACCCAGTACTTC. Translating gives CASSLPGTGGETQYF.